The clone carrying this TCR beta chain was counted a few times. Its cognate antigen is unknown. The data are from a study of CD8 T cells in ankylosing spondylitis. Whole-study results and caveats: Researchers reportedly found disease-linked clones significantly enriched in matched ankylosing spondylitis synovial fluid.

Trimming took off 3 bases at V and 4 bases at J, with 16 bases between the two ends. Germline V CDR1 and CDR2: DFQATT, SNEGSKA (reference sequence). This CDR3 is 15 amino acids long. One entry per CDR3 protein results from TCRdb running MiXCR on the 5' RACE reads. The sample has some 240,000 distinct CDR3 sequences; roughly a quarter are singletons. This TCR derives from a male donor with ankylosing spondylitis or in good health (not recorded which). The specimen sequenced was blood, either unsorted or a sorted T cell fraction (not recorded which). The chain links TRBV20-1 to TRBJ2-1; D is possibly TRBD1 (7 bases). The CDR3 is CSARMTGTYYNEQFF. The CDR3 bases are TGCAGTGCTAGGATGACAGGGACTTATTACAATGAGCAGTTCTTC.